The 8 T cell receptor beta chains below were found in one sample sequenced in a study of blood T cell repertoires in COVID-19. Clones were read by immunoSEQ multiplex PCR, and TCRdb kept only the in-frame ones, dropping some. The sample includes about 170,000 clones, around 80% of them seen just once. Sequenced: PBMCs or T cells enriched from blood (not recorded which). These receptors were obtained from a woman between 45 and 65 years old in a cohort exposed to, infected with or recovered from COVID-19 (not recorded which).

This clone has only one observation. The genes are TRBV28 and TRBJ1-6, with D uncertain. The V and J ends lost 1 base and 6 bases respectively, with 7 bases between them. This CDR3 has 14 amino acids. Germline V gene lookup returns CDR1 MDHEN and CDR2 SYDVKM. The CDR3 reads CASSLFSGNSPLHF. CDR3 DNA sequence: TGTGCCAGCAGTTTATTTAGTGGTAATTCACCCCTCCACTTT.

The genes are TRBV28 and TRBJ2-2; possibly TRBD1 for D (5 bases). Trimming stripped 7 bases from V and 7 bases from J, with 13 bases between. Germline CDR1 MDHEN, CDR2 SYDVKM. The CDR3 totals 13 residues. CDR3 nucleotide sequence: TGTGCCAGCAACTCAAGGGGAATCGGGGAGCTGTTTTTT. Translated, it gives CASNSRGIGELFF. The variable domain in full, with the rest retrieved from reference TRBV28 and TRBJ2-2, is DVKVTQSSRYLVKRTGEKVFLECVQDMDHENMFWYRQDPGLGLRLIYFSYDVKMKEKGDIPEGYSVSREKKERFSLILESASTNQTSMYLCASNSRGIGELFFGEGSRLTVL.

The rearrangement links TRBV28 to TRBJ1-2; D unclear. The CDR3 extends over 11 amino acids. CDR1 is MDHEN and CDR2 is SYDVKM in the germline V gene. Between the trimmed V and J ends, which lost 7 bases and 1 base, there was a span of 4 bases. The CDR3 protein is CASTDNYGYTF. DNA of the CDR3: TGTGCCAGCACAGATAACTATGGCTACACCTTC.

This chain links TRBV6-1 with TRBJ1-6; TRBD1 aligns across 8 bases. The CDR3 runs to 15 residues. With V trimmed by 2 bases and J by 7 bases, 4 bases remained unmatched. Germline V gives CDR1 MNHNS, CDR2 SASEGT. Written as DNA, the CDR3 is TGTGCCAGCAGTGAATCAGGGGGCAGGAATTCACCCCTCCACTTT. Encoded protein: CASSESGGRNSPLHF.

The chain employs TRBV10-3 and TRBJ1-6, with a possible D match to TRBD1 (5 bases). The germline CDR1 and CDR2 sequences are ENHRY and SYGVKD. Trimming removed 7 bases at V and 6 bases at J, with 16 bases between. The CDR3 runs 15 residues. CDR3 DNA: TGTGCCATCAAGCCGGACACCCAGCCTAATTCACCCCTCCACTTT. Its translation is CAIKPDTQPNSPLHF.

The genes are TRBV3-1 (or the pseudogene TRBV3-2) and TRBJ2-5; 11 bases line up with TRBD2. The CDR3 length is 17 residues. The germline CDR1 and CDR2 sequences are LGHDT and YNNKEL (reference sequence). With 4 bases clipped from V and 3 bases from J, the junction kept 10 bases outside the gene matches. The CDR3 region has the DNA TGTGCCAGCAGCCTAATCCCGGGACTAGCGGTTGAAGAGACCCAGTACTTC. It yields the protein CASSLIPGLAVEETQYF.

The chain employs TRBV18 and TRBJ1-2; 7 bases line up with TRBD1. Trimming took 6 bases from V and 5 from J; bases not matched to a gene: 18. The V gene's germline CDR1 is KGHSH and CDR2 LQKENI. The CDR3 extends over 17 amino acids. The CDR3 is CASSFTPSGTDLYGYTF. DNA of the CDR3: TGTGCCAGCTCGTTCACCCCGTCTGGGACAGACTTATATGGCTACACCTTC.

The gene calls are TRBV4-2 and TRBJ2-3; TRBD2 agrees at 13 bases. The CDR3 is 15 residues long. Germline CDR1 is LGHNA and CDR2 is YNFKEQ. With V trimmed by 5 bases and J by 6 bases, 5 bases remained unmatched. In DNA, the CDR3 is TGTGCCAGCAGCGCGACTAGCGGGGGGCCGGATACGCAGTATTTT. Amino acids: CASSATSGGPDTQYF.